These 9 T cell receptor beta chains share one sample of origin, sequenced in a study of blood T cell repertoires in COVID-19. TCRdb's copy holds only in-frame clones and misses some; the assay was immunoSEQ multiplex PCR. The sample has 42,000 or so clones, 88% seen once; the top ten hold about 2.4%. Sequencing was done on a sample of peripheral blood. Every receptor here comes from a human donor in a cohort sampled during active COVID-19.

This rearrangement joins TRBV3-1 (or the pseudogene TRBV3-2) to TRBJ2-7; 11 nucleotides agree with TRBD2. The CDR3 has 19 amino acids. Germline-derived CDR1 and CDR2 are LGHDT and YNNKEL (reference sequence). Germline trimming cut 0 bases from V and 4 bases from J; bases unmatched to any gene: 14. The DNA of the CDR3 is TGTGCCAGCAGCCAAGATCAGGGGCTAGCGGGGGGACTAAATTACGAGCAGTACTTC. This sequence encodes CASSQDQGLAGGLNYEQYF.

This chain uses TRBV4-1 with TRBJ1-1; 9 bases are a match to TRBD1. The CDR3 is 14 residues long. Germline V lookup: CDR1 MGHRA, CDR2 YSYEKL. With 2 bases clipped from V and 5 bases from J, the junction kept 3 bases outside the gene matches. This CDR3 reads CASSQPGQGTEAFF. CDR3 nucleotide sequence: TGCGCCAGCAGCCAACCGGGACAGGGAACTGAAGCTTTCTTT.

V and J are TRBV5-1 and TRBJ2-7, with 12 bases aligning to TRBD1. The CDR3 consists of 14 residues. V lost 3 bases, J lost 6 bases, and 4 bases stayed unmatched. Germline V CDR1 and CDR2: SGHRS, YFSETQ. CDR3 nucleotides: TGCGCCAGCAGCTCCGGGACAGGGGGCGTCGAGCAGTACTTC. This sequence encodes CASSSGTGGVEQYF.

V usage is TRBV27 and J usage is TRBJ2-3; 9 nucleotides match TRBD2. V dropped 10 bases and J dropped 1; count of bases not matched to a gene: 12. The CDR3 runs 16 residues. Germline assignment: CDR1 MNHEY and CDR2 SMNVEV (reference sequence). The CDR3 region is CAMRLSGGLRTDTQYF. In DNA form, the CDR3 reads TGTGCCATGAGACTTAGCGGGGGCCTCCGCACAGATACGCAGTATTTT.

This chain links TRBV6-5 with TRBJ1-5; 7 bases match TRBD1. There are 14 residues in the CDR3. J gave up 4 bases and V 6 bases, and 6 bases lay outside the gene matches. In germline, CDR1 is MNHEY, CDR2 SVGAGI. The chain's CDR3 is CASRLTGFNQPQHF. The CDR3 DNA reads as TGTGCCAGCAGACTGACAGGGTTTAATCAGCCCCAGCATTTT.

This rearrangement joins TRBV5-1 to TRBJ2-1; a weak D match, TRBD2 (6 bases). The V gene lost 3 bases and the J gene lost 5 bases, with 12 bases spanning the gap. Germline lookup yields CDR1 SGHRS and CDR2 YFSETQ. The length of the CDR3 is 14 residues. CDR3: CASSSAGTNNEQFF. The CDR3 DNA follows: TGCGCCAGCAGCTCCGCGGGGACGAACAATGAGCAGTTCTTC.

This chain connects TRBV5-4 to TRBJ1-2; 7 nucleotides agree with TRBD1. Per the germline V gene, CDR1 is SGHNT and CDR2 is YYREEE (reference sequence). The CDR3 extends over 14 amino acids. After removal of 4 bases from V and 5 bases from J, the junction contained 8 bases not matched to a gene. CDR3 in amino acids: CASSAGQAGYGYTF. CDR3 nucleotide sequence: TGTGCCAGCAGCGCTGGACAGGCGGGATATGGCTACACCTTC.

The V and J genes are TRBV19 and TRBJ2-1, with TRBD2 matching over 12 bases. The CDR3 runs to 17 residues. Trimming cost V 9 bases and J 6 bases; bases outside gene matches: 15. CDR1 is LNHDA and CDR2 is SQIVND in the germline V gene (reference sequence). CDR3 bases: TGTGCCAGCACCTCCCTAGCGGGGGGGCTCTTGGGCAATGAGCAGTTCTTC. This encodes CASTSLAGGLLGNEQFF.

The chain combines TRBV7-9 with TRBJ2-7; D is unclear. The germline V gene encodes CDR1 SEHNR and CDR2 FQNEAQ (reference sequence). The CDR3 contains 13 residues. Trimming removed 5 bases at V and 4 bases at J, with 12 bases between. The CDR3 region is CASSRAPGYEQYF. The CDR3 DNA reads as TGTGCCAGCAGCCGAGCACCCGGGTACGAGCAGTACTTC.